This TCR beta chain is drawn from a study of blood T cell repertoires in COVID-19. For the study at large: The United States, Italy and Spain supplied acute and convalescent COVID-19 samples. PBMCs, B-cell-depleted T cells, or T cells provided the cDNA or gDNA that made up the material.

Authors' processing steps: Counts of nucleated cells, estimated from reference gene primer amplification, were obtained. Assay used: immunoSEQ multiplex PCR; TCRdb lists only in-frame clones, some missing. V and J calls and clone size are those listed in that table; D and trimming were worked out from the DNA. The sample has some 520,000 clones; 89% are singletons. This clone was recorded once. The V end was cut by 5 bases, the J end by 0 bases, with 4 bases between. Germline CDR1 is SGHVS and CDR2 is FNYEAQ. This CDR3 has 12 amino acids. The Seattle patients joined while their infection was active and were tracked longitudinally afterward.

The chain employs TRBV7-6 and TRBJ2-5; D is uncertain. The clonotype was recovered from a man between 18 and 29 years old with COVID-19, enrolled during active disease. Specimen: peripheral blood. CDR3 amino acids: CASSLYQETQYF. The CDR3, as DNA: TGTGCCAGCAGCCTTTACCAAGAGACCCAGTACTTC.